The clone carrying this T cell receptor (beta chain) was recorded only once. CD8+ and CD4+ blood T cells underwent TCR beta sequencing. Isolation of CD8+ and CD4+ T cells was performed negatively, whereas enrichment of TEMRA cells was done by FACS. This entry comes from a study of CD8 T cells in Susac syndrome. RNA in amounts of roughly 0.5 to 1 ug was reverse transcribed with random hexamers. Multiplex PCR with immunoSEQ amplified the TCR beta CDR3 across 54 Vbeta and 13 Jbeta. TCRdb ran MiXCR on the immunoSEQ multiplex PCR reads and lists one entry per CDR3 protein. The sample contains roughly 180,000 distinct CDR3 sequences, roughly 95% of which appear only once. This TCR was recovered from a human donor in good health. The sequenced sample consisted of CD4+ T cells from PBMCs.

In DNA form, the CDR3 reads TGTGCCAGCAGTGAATTCGAGACAGAAGCTTTCTTT. Its translation is CASSEFETEAFF. V is TRBV25-1 and J is TRBJ1-1; D gene uncertain. Germline CDR1 MGHDK, CDR2 SYGVNS. V was cut by 1 base and J by 8 bases, with 8 bases left in between. The CDR3 is 12 residues long.